A single sample gave rise to the 11 T cell receptor beta chains below, sequenced in a study of cytomegalovirus exposure and HLA in healthy donors. The PCR ran on 60 Vbeta and 13 Jbeta primers. Profiling relied on immunoSEQ multiplex PCR, and the TCRdb table lists in-frame clones only, not all of them. The data hold around 140,000 clones, with 72% observed a single time. Sequencing was carried out using PBMCs. These receptors originate from a man in his fifties in good health and CMV-seropositive.

The rearrangement links TRBV7-2 to TRBJ2-7, with D possibly matching TRBD2 (5 bases). Trimming cost V 5 bases and J 3 bases, with 26 bases left between them. Germline V gene lookup returns CDR1 SGHTA and CDR2 FQGNSA. The CDR3 totals 18 residues. CDR3 residues: CASSTSWEGKRRYYEQYF. DNA for the CDR3: TGTGCCAGCAGCACCTCCTGGGAAGGGAAGCGGAGATACTACGAGCAGTACTTC.

V and J are TRBV6-5 and TRBJ2-7, with a possible D match to TRBD2 (6 bases). From germline, CDR1 is MNHEY and CDR2 SVGAGI. CDR3 length: 15 amino acids. V lost 5 bases and J lost 2, with 16 bases in between. DNA for the CDR3: TGTGCCAGCAGTCCCGAACGGGGCGGGACCTACGAGCAGTACTTC. Translation gives CASSPERGGTYEQYF.

The V call is TRBV2, the J call TRBJ1-1, with TRBD1 matching 7 bases. V was clipped by 5 bases and J by 5 bases; unmatched bases: 8. Germline CDR1 is SNHLY and CDR2 is FYNNEI. CDR3 length: 14 residues. CDR3 loop: CASSRTGRGTEAFF. CDR3 bases: TGTGCCAGCAGTCGGACAGGCCGGGGGACTGAAGCTTTCTTT.

The chain uses TRBV7-2 and TRBJ2-1; the D gene is possibly TRBD1 (5 bases). There are 13 residues in the CDR3. Germline CDR1 and CDR2: SGHTA and FQGNSA. Trimming took off 6 bases at V and 3 bases at J, with 9 bases between the two ends. The CDR3 region is CASSSGFYNEQFF. CDR3 in DNA: TGTGCCAGCAGTTCAGGGTTCTACAATGAGCAGTTCTTC.

The chain combines TRBV6-5 with TRBJ1-1, with 8 bases fitting TRBD1. V was pared by 2 bases and J by 8 bases, with 13 bases of the junction left unmatched. Looked up from germline, CDR1 is MNHEY and CDR2 is SVGAGI. This CDR3 comprises 16 residues. CDR3 in DNA: TGTGCCAGCAGTTACCCGGAGGGACAGGCCTCCTACGAAGCTTTCTTT. It codes for CASSYPEGQASYEAFF.

CDR3 residues: CASSVGWGGPDNSPLHF. The CDR3, as DNA: TGTGCCAGCAGCGTAGGGTGGGGGGGACCCGATAATTCACCCCTCCACTTT. This chain connects TRBV9 to TRBJ1-6; maybe TRBD1 (5 bases). The ends were cut back, 0 bases at V and 5 bases at J, with 15 bases in the middle. This CDR3 comprises 17 residues. Germline CDR1 and CDR2: SGDLS and YYNGEE.

The chain employs TRBV5-6 and TRBJ2-6; no reliable D call. The V end was cut by 4 bases, the J end by 0 bases, with 11 bases between. CDR3 size: 16 residues. Germline values: CDR1 SGHDT, CDR2 YYEEEE. CDR3 in DNA: TGTGCCAGCAGCCTTCTCCTAAACTCTGGGGCCAACGTCCTGACTTTC. This encodes CASSLLLNSGANVLTF.

The chain links TRBV5-5 to TRBJ2-1; the D gene is possibly TRBD2 (5 bases). V dropped 2 bases and J dropped 12 bases, with 9 bases sitting between them. The CDR3 has 11 amino acids. Per germline, CDR1 SGHKS and CDR2 YYEKEE (reference sequence). CDR3 residues: CASSFGDRQFF. In DNA, the CDR3 is TGTGCCAGCAGCTTCGGGGATAGGCAGTTCTTC.

This clone qualifies as medium-sized. The chain is built from TRBV5-6 and TRBJ2-3, with a tentative D call TRBD1 (5 bases). This CDR3 is 14 amino acids long. Germline-derived CDR1 and CDR2 are SGHDT and YYEEEE. V was shortened by 4 bases and J by 6 bases, with 15 bases between the two germline ends. For the CDR3, the DNA is TGTGCCAGCAGCCCTTGGGGCGCCGGCGATACGCAGTATTTT. As protein: CASSPWGAGDTQYF.

The rearrangement joins TRBV5-4 to TRBJ1-1; D remains ambiguous. CDR1 and CDR2 (germline): SGHNT, YYREEE (reference sequence). Trimming cost V 0 bases and J 3 bases, with 9 bases left between them. This CDR3 has 14 amino acids. The CDR3 region has the DNA TGTGCCAGCAGCTTGGCGTCAAGAGACACTGAAGCTTTCTTT. Protein: CASSLASRDTEAFF.

This clone was observed once. V gene TRBV5-8 combines with J gene TRBJ2-3, with D perhaps matching TRBD1 (6 bases). The CDR3 spans 14 residues. Germline lookup yields CDR1 SGHTS and CDR2 YDEGEE. The germline V and J ends were trimmed by 4 bases and 1 base, with 10 bases remaining between them. CDR3 sequence: CASSGGTRTDTQYF. The CDR3 bases are TGTGCCAGCAGCGGGGGCACTCGCACAGATACGCAGTATTTT.